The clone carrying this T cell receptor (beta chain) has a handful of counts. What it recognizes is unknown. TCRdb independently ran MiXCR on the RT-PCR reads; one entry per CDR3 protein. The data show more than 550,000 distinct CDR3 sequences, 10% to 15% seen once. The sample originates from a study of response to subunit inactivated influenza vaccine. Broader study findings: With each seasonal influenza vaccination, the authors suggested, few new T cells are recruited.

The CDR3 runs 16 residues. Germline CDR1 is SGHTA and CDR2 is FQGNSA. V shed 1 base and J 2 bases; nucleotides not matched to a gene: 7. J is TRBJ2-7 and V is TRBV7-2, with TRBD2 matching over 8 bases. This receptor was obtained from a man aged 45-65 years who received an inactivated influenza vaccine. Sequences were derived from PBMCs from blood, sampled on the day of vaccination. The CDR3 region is CASSLGGGTRTYEQYF. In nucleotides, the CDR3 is TGTGCCAGCAGCTTAGGAGGGGGGACTAGGACCTACGAGCAGTACTTC.